These 11 T cell receptor beta chains originate from one sample sequenced in a study of patients and donors after allogeneic stem cell transplantation. Via MiXCR, TCRdb re-called the RT-PCR reads, giving one row per CDR3 protein. This table has 9,000 to 10,000 distinct CDR3 sequences, more than 4.5% appearing once. Sequenced sample: blood, either unsorted or a sorted T cell fraction (not recorded which). These receptors were collected from a human donor who was either an allogeneic HSCT recipient or a stem cell or donor lymphocyte infusion donor (not recorded which). It is not recorded whose cells these are; they may come from a transplant donor.

This clonotype occurred many times. V gene TRBV7-2 combines with J gene TRBJ1-1; possibly TRBD1 for D (6 bases). Germline lookup yields CDR1 SGHTA and CDR2 FQGNSA. The CDR3 runs to 13 residues. V lost 6 bases and J lost 1, with 9 bases in between. The DNA of the CDR3 is TGTGCCAGCAGGACACAGGGGAACACTGAAGCTTTCTTT. This translates into CASRTQGNTEAFF.

Ten or more counts support this clonotype. The chain recombines TRBV7-2 with TRBJ1-4, with D uncertain. The germline V gene has CDR1 SGHTA and CDR2 FQGNSA. V lost 5 bases, J lost 8 bases, and 15 bases lay in between. The CDR3 is 14 amino acids. CDR3 in DNA: TGTGCCAGCAGCCCTACGGGTGCGGCGGAAAAACTGTTTTTT. It codes for CASSPTGAAEKLFF.

By its share, this clonotype is medium-sized (0.01 to 0.1%). The chain employs TRBV10-3 and TRBJ2-7; 11 bases map to TRBD2. The V gene's germline CDR1 is ENHRY and CDR2 SYGVKD. Trimming took 5 bases from V and 6 from J; bases not matched to a gene: 12. The CDR3 consists of 16 residues. The CDR3 is CAISTGLAASYGEQYF. CDR3 coding DNA: TGTGCCATCAGTACGGGACTAGCGGCTTCCTACGGCGAGCAGTACTTC.

Ten or more counts support this clonotype. V and J are TRBV29-1 and TRBJ1-1; D remains unclear. Germline CDR1 reads SQVTM; CDR2 reads ANQGSEA. CDR3 length equals 13 residues. Trimming removed 3 bases from V and 7 bases from J, with 15 bases in between. Written as DNA, the CDR3 is TGCAGCGTTGATAAATCCGGCCAGGTTGAAGCTTTCTTT. Residues: CSVDKSGQVEAFF.

In its sample, this clonotype was seen many times. The CDR3 reads CSETLGMNTEAFF. The CDR3 DNA reads as TGCAGCGAGACATTGGGCATGAACACTGAAGCTTTCTTT. The V and J genes are TRBV29-1 and TRBJ1-1, with D uncertain. The germline CDR1 and CDR2 sequences are SQVTM and ANQGSEA. The CDR3 covers 13 residues. Trimming left V 7 bases short and J 0 bases short, with 12 bases between. The full variable domain, its missing parts supplied by reference TRBV29-1 and TRBJ1-1, is SAVISQKPSRDICQRGTSLTIQCQVDSQVTMMFWYRQQPGQSLTLIATANQGSEATYESGFVIDKFPISRPNLTFSTLTVSNMSPEDSSIYLCSETLGMNTEAFFGQGTRLTVV.

This clonotype was picked up many times. The chain carries TRBV2 and TRBJ1-5; 7 nucleotides match TRBD1. Germline CDR1 and CDR2: SNHLY and FYNNEI. After removal of 4 bases from V and 3 bases from J, the junction contained 3 bases not matched to a gene. There are 14 residues in the CDR3. The CDR3, as DNA: TGTGCCAGCAGTGGGGACAGCCCCAATCAGCCCCAGCATTTT. Translating gives CASSGDSPNQPQHF. The variable domain in full, completed from reference TRBV2 and TRBJ1-5, reads EPEVTQTPSHQVTQMGQEVILRCVPISNHLYFYWYRQILGQKVEFLVSFYNNEISEKSEIFDDQFSVERPDGSNFTLKIRSTKLEDSAMYFCASSGDSPNQPQHFGDGTRLSIL.

This clonotype is medium-sized (0.01 to 0.1%) by share. V gene TRBV4-2 combines with J gene TRBJ2-7, with 10 nucleotides matching TRBD1. Germline CDR1 reads LGHNA; CDR2 reads YNFKEQ. The V gene end was trimmed by 3 bases and the J gene end by 3 bases; junction bases not matched to a gene: 2. This CDR3 comprises 14 residues. Here the CDR3 DNA reads TGTGCCAGCAGCCAGAGGACAGGGGGCTACGAGCAGTACTTC. It encodes CASSQRTGGYEQYF.

This clonotype was recorded many times. V and J are TRBV28 and TRBJ1-1; D call uncertain. The V end lost 5 bases, the J end lost 5 bases, and 21 bases lay between the germline ends. From germline, CDR1 is MDHEN and CDR2 SYDVKM. The CDR3 covers 16 residues. The CDR3, as DNA: TGTGCCAGCAGTCCACCACTCGGGGTCTCGGGAACTGAAGCTTTCTTT. It specifies CASSPPLGVSGTEAFF.

By its share, this clonotype is medium-sized. This rearrangement joins TRBV28 to TRBJ1-5; D is unclear. V dropped 8 bases and J dropped 4 bases, with 12 bases sitting between them. The germline V gene encodes CDR1 MDHEN and CDR2 SYDVKM. CDR3 length: 13 residues. Here the CDR3 reads CASSPGRNQPQHF. The CDR3 nucleotides are TGTGCCAGCTCCCCGGGGAGAAATCAGCCCCAGCATTTT.

In its sample, this clonotype is large. Germline is not matched at one junction end, which may reflect a read error. This chain joins TRBV5-1 and TRBJ2-7; 9 bases are a match to TRBD1. The V gene's germline CDR1 is SGHRS and CDR2 YFSETQ. The CDR3 loop spans 14 amino acids. DNA of the CDR3: TGCGCCAGCAGCCGGGGACAGGGCTCCTCCGAGCAGTACTTC. Its translation: CASSRGQGSSEQYF.

This clonotype showed up many times. The CDR3 is CASSRGQGATGELFF. In nucleotides, the CDR3 is TGCGCCAGCAGCCGCGGACAGGGGGCGACCGGGGAGCTGTTTTTT. The chain has TRBV5-1 and TRBJ2-2; TRBD1 matches 11 bases. The trim removed 4 bases at V and 5 bases at J, leaving 4 bases unmatched. The CDR3 spans 15 residues. Germline V gene sequence: CDR1 SGHRS, CDR2 YFSETQ.